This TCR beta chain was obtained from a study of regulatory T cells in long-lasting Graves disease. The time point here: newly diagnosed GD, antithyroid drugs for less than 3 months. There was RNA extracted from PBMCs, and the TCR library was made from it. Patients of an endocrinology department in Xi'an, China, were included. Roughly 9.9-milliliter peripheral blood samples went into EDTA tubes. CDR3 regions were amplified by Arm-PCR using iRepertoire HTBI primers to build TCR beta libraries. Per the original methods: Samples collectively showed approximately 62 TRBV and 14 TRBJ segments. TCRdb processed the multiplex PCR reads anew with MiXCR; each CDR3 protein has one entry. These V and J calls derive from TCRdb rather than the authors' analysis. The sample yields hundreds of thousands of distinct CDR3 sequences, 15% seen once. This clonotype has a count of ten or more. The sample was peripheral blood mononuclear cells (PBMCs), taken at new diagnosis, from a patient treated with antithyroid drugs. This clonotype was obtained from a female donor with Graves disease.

The CDR3 DNA is TGTGCCAGCTCACCAGGACAGTCTCACTACGAGCAGTACTTC. Its protein product is CASSPGQSHYEQYF. The chain is built from TRBV18 and TRBJ2-7; the D gene is possibly TRBD1 (6 bases). Trimming cost V 2 bases and J 3 bases, with 11 bases left between them. The CDR3 runs to 14 residues. The germline V gene encodes CDR1 KGHSH and CDR2 LQKENI.